This T cell receptor beta chain was found in a study of T cells in Graves' hyperthyroidism and ophthalmopathy. The CDR3 covers 15 residues. The germline V gene encodes CDR1 SGHAT and CDR2 FQNNGV. V shed 3 bases, J shed 4 bases, and the junction held 6 bases outside the gene matches. Notes on this clonotype: Its specificity is not known.

Amplification targeted TCR beta CDR3 regions from RNA transcripts. HTBI primers were used for first-round RT-PCR of the TCR CDR3. Each CDR3 protein gets one entry after TCRdb re-called the multiplex PCR reads with MiXCR. The table lists about 130,000 distinct CDR3 sequences, around 20% of them singletons. Patients aged 18 to 65 with hyperthyroidism were newly diagnosed, with duration under 2 months. Uncontrolled infections, other autoimmune diseases, pregnancy or lactation led to exclusion of patients. Isolation of PBMCs was performed on around 9.7 ml fresh peripheral blood. General observations from the study: Ophthalmopathy was identified by the model a median roughly 6.5 months ahead of onset.

The V call is TRBV11-2, the J call TRBJ2-3; TRBD2 matches at 8 bases. The specimen sequenced was blood. The receptor was derived from a woman aged 50 to 60 with Graves' hyperthyroidism that later progressed to Graves' ophthalmopathy. CDR3 region: CASSFTGGPPDTQYF. The CDR3 DNA is TGTGCCAGCAGCTTTACGGGGGGGCCACCAGATACGCAGTATTTT.